The 28 T cell receptor beta chains reported below all come from one sample, sequenced in a study of shared clonotypes between healthy human individuals. Produced via immunoSEQ multiplex PCR; TCRdb's table is partial and in-frame only. Counted here are some 2.1 million clones, 90% to 95% occurring once; the ten biggest clones make up more than 0.1%. Sequenced sample: naive CD4+ T cells sorted from blood. This sample's subset: CD45RA+ positively selected. Receptors were obtained from a man aged 18 to 30 in good health.

This chain links TRBV18 with TRBJ2-1, with D tentatively TRBD1 (6 bases). Looked up from germline, CDR1 is KGHSH and CDR2 is LQKENI. V was cut by 3 bases and J by 0 bases, with 9 bases left in between. There are 15 residues in the CDR3. Written as DNA, the CDR3 is TGTGCCAGCTCACCGAGGACAGCCTCCTACAATGAGCAGTTCTTC. Translation: CASSPRTASYNEQFF.

CDR3 DNA: TGCGCCAGCAGCCAAACTACAGGGGGCAAAGATACGCAGTATTTT. Protein product: CASSQTTGGKDTQYF. The chain has TRBV4-3 and TRBJ2-3; the match to TRBD1 covers 9 bases. This CDR3 comprises 15 residues. V lost 2 bases to trimming and J lost 5 bases; unmatched junction nucleotides: 5. CDR1 and CDR2 (germline): LGHNA, YSLEER.

The J gene is TRBJ2-3, the V gene TRBV19, with 7 bases fitting TRBD1. The CDR3 is 15 amino acids. Germline V gene sequence: CDR1 LNHDA, CDR2 SQIVND (reference sequence). Trimming removed 6 bases from V and 3 bases from J; junction bases left unmatched: 9. The CDR3 bases are TGTGCCAGTAGGAGCGGACAGGAGGCAACAGATACGCAGTATTTT. It encodes CASRSGQEATDTQYF.

This rearrangement joins TRBV28 to TRBJ1-4; tentative D call: TRBD1 (6 bases). V lost 6 bases, J lost 6 bases, and 11 bases lay in between. The CDR3 has 13 amino acids. The germline CDR1 and CDR2 sequences are MDHEN and SYDVKM. The chain's CDR3 is CASSPGDHEKLFF. The CDR3 bases are TGTGCCAGCAGCCCAGGGGATCATGAAAAACTGTTTTTT.

Here the CDR3 DNA reads TGTGCCAGCAGCTCTCGTAGGGAGGGGGGCTACGAGCAGTACTTC. It translates to CASSSRREGGYEQYF. This rearrangement joins TRBV7-2 to TRBJ2-7, with a possible D match to TRBD2 (7 bases). Germline assignment: CDR1 SGHTA and CDR2 FQGNSA. V was shortened by 4 bases and J by 3 bases, with 16 bases between the two germline ends. This CDR3 comprises 15 residues.

This chain connects TRBV29-1 to TRBJ2-2; unclear D gene. Trimming left V 4 bases short and J 6 bases short, with 15 bases between. Per germline, CDR1 SQVTM and CDR2 ANQGSEA. This CDR3 spans 14 amino acids. The CDR3 bases are TGCAGCGTTGGAGTGGGAATGGGCGCCGGGGAGCTGTTTTTT. Protein: CSVGVGMGAGELFF.

The chain links TRBV6-5 to TRBJ2-1, with 7 positions matching TRBD2. With 0 bases clipped from V and 4 bases from J, the junction kept 6 bases outside the gene matches. This CDR3 is built from 16 residues. CDR1 and CDR2 (germline): MNHEY, SVGAGI. CDR3 amino acids: CASSYSNGRTYNEQFF. In DNA form, the CDR3 reads TGTGCCAGCAGTTACTCGAACGGGAGGACTTACAATGAGCAGTTCTTC.

The chain carries TRBV7-9 and TRBJ1-4, with D perhaps TRBD1 (5 bases). V was trimmed by 2 bases and J by 8 bases, leaving 9 bases between them. Looked up from germline, CDR1 is SEHNR and CDR2 is FQNEAQ (reference sequence). This CDR3 has 13 residues. This CDR3 reads CASSLRGGEKLFF. CDR3 sequence (DNA): TGTGCCAGCAGCTTAAGGGGAGGCGAAAAACTGTTTTTT.

The chain employs TRBV15 and TRBJ1-4; 7 nucleotides agree with TRBD1. The CDR3 spans 15 residues. Germline CDR1 reads LNHNV; CDR2 reads YYDKDF (reference sequence). The V segment lost 5 bases and the J segment 4 bases; nucleotides outside the gene matches: 7. The CDR3 DNA is TGTGCCACCAGCCCAAGGGACAGCCTTAATGAAAAACTGTTTTTT. Protein product: CATSPRDSLNEKLFF.

This clone was detected only once. The chain recombines TRBV2 with TRBJ2-3; D is ambiguous. The germline CDR1 and CDR2 sequences are SNHLY and FYNNEI. The CDR3 is made up of 15 amino acids. The V and J ends lost 1 base and 0 bases respectively, with 8 bases between them. Here the CDR3 DNA reads TGTGCCAGCAGTGAAGGGCAGAAGAGCACAGATACGCAGTATTTT. It encodes CASSEGQKSTDTQYF.

The chain is built from TRBV5-1 and TRBJ2-5, with TRBD2 matching 8 bases. CDR1 is SGHRS, CDR2 YFSETQ, per germline. The CDR3 sequence is 17 residues long. The J segment lost 5 bases and the V segment lost 4 bases, leaving 16 bases of the junction unmatched. The chain's CDR3 is CASSVPSGSLRIETQYF. The DNA for the CDR3 is TGCGCCAGCAGCGTGCCTAGCGGGTCTTTACGTATCGAGACCCAGTACTTC.

J is TRBJ1-1 and V is TRBV6-6; D gene ambiguous. The germline V gene encodes CDR1 MNHNY and CDR2 SVGAGI (reference sequence). V lost 1 base and J 8 bases, leaving 8 bases between the germline ends. The length of the CDR3 is 12 residues. The CDR3 region is CASSYLVGEAFF. The DNA for the CDR3 is TGTGCCAGCAGTTACTTGGTGGGAGAAGCTTTCTTT.

This sequence joins TRBV7-9 and TRBJ1-2; D gene ambiguous. Germline lookup yields CDR1 SEHNR and CDR2 FQNEAQ (reference sequence). Trimming cost V 5 bases and J 8 bases, with 18 bases left between them. The CDR3 has 14 residues. CDR3 bases: TGTGCCAGCAGCCAAGAGGGCACGAGTGGCGGCTACACCTTC. The encoded protein is CASSQEGTSGGYTF.

This chain joins TRBV18 and TRBJ2-7; possible D gene TRBD2, 5 bases. CDR1 KGHSH and CDR2 LQKENI come from the germline V gene. The V gene lost 2 bases and the J gene lost 6 bases, with 11 bases spanning the gap. The CDR3 has 13 residues. The CDR3 DNA follows: TGTGCCAGCTCACCAATGACGGGGTTCGAGCAGTACTTC. Translated: CASSPMTGFEQYF.

The chain employs TRBV2 and TRBJ1-1, with TRBD1 matching over 9 bases. This CDR3 has 15 residues. V lost 6 bases and J lost 13; bases outside the gene matches: 18. The germline V gene has CDR1 SNHLY and CDR2 FYNNEI. The CDR3, as DNA: TGTGCCAGCAGAGTCAGGACAGGGGCGGGTTTAGTCGGTTTCTTT. Protein sequence: CASRVRTGAGLVGFF.

The chain recombines TRBV19 with TRBJ2-2, with D tentatively TRBD2 (8 bases). CDR1 is LNHDA, CDR2 SQIVND, per germline (reference sequence). CDR3 length equals 15 residues. V dropped 7 bases and J dropped 5 bases, with 17 bases sitting between them. The CDR3 protein is CASKSVAGQTGELFF. For the CDR3, the DNA is TGTGCCAGTAAATCGGTAGCGGGACAGACCGGGGAGCTGTTTTTT.

In regard to this clone: A much larger clone lies one base from this, so it may be a read error. The chain is built from TRBV4-1 and TRBJ2-3; TRBD2 agrees at 8 bases. Germline CDR1 MGHRA, CDR2 YSYEKL. The CDR3 totals 15 residues. The CDR3 reads CASSWSGGRGDTQCF. CDR3 nucleotides: TGCGCCAGCAGCTGGAGCGGGGGCAGGGGTGATACGCAGTGTTTT.

Concerning this clone: Other DNA sequences of this sample code for an identical CDR3. This sequence joins TRBV19 and TRBJ2-7; D ambiguous. The germline gives CDR1 LNHDA, CDR2 SQIVND (reference sequence). The ends were cut back, 1 base at V and 1 base at J, with 8 bases in the middle. The CDR3 has 14 amino acids. CDR3 sequence: CASSIVAGSYEQYF. The CDR3 bases are TGTGCCAGTAGTATAGTAGCTGGGTCCTACGAGCAGTACTTC.

This clone was seen once. This rearrangement joins TRBV4-3 to TRBJ2-2, with D tentatively TRBD2 (5 bases). V dropped 2 bases and J dropped 1 base, with 17 bases sitting between them. The CDR3 sequence is 18 residues long. Germline V lookup: CDR1 LGHNA, CDR2 YSLEER. DNA of the CDR3: TGCGCCAGCAGCCAAACCCCCTCTAGCTCCTTGAACACCGGGGAGCTGTTTTTT. This gives the protein CASSQTPSSSLNTGELFF.

Notes on this clone: At the DNA level, this CDR3 is encoded by other sequences in the same sample as well. This rearrangement joins TRBV10-3 to TRBJ1-5; no firm D call. Trimming stripped 0 bases from V and 6 bases from J, with 3 bases between. The CDR3 totals 12 residues. CDR1 is ENHRY and CDR2 is SYGVKD in the germline V gene. The CDR3 region has the DNA TGTGCCATCAGTGAGTCTGGTCAGCCCCAGCATTTT. Amino acid sequence: CAISESGQPQHF.

This clone was seen just once. In DNA form, the CDR3 reads TGTGCCATCAGATCGACAGGGGGCAATGGCTACACCTTC. It specifies CAIRSTGGNGYTF. V usage is TRBV10-3 and J usage is TRBJ1-2, with 10 bases lining up with TRBD1. The CDR3 spans 13 residues. V lost 6 bases and J lost 6; bases outside the gene matches: 4. Germline loops: CDR1 ENHRY, CDR2 SYGVKD.

V is TRBV19 and J is TRBJ2-7, with 9 bases identical to TRBD2. Germline V gene lookup returns CDR1 LNHDA and CDR2 SQIVND (reference sequence). Unmatched junction bases numbered 8, after V lost 7 bases and J lost 4 bases. This CDR3 has 14 amino acids. The DNA of the CDR3 is TGTGCCAGTACCATAGCGGGAGTGGCTTACGAGCAGTACTTC. It yields the protein CASTIAGVAYEQYF.

The chain employs TRBV9 and TRBJ2-7; D unclear. Per the germline V gene, CDR1 is SGDLS and CDR2 is YYNGEE. The V end was cut by 4 bases, the J end by 4 bases, with 15 bases between. The CDR3 runs to 14 residues. Here the CDR3 reads CASSPWGIAYEQYF. The CDR3 bases are TGTGCCAGCAGCCCATGGGGTATAGCATACGAGCAGTACTTC.

This rearrangement joins TRBV4-1 to TRBJ1-4, with D uncertain. This CDR3 spans 18 amino acids. Germline CDR1 is MGHRA and CDR2 is YSYEKL. V lost 1 base, J lost 0 bases, and 15 bases lay in between. The CDR3 sequence: CASSQAAILLATNEKLFF. CDR3 in DNA: TGCGCCAGCAGCCAAGCGGCAATCCTCCTTGCAACTAATGAAAAACTGTTTTTT.

Only one count was recorded for this clone. The chain is built from TRBV18 and TRBJ2-4; TRBD2 matches at 10 bases. The V gene end was trimmed by 4 bases and the J gene end by 1 base; junction bases not matched to a gene: 7. The V gene's germline CDR1 is KGHSH and CDR2 LQKENI. The CDR3 contains 17 residues. CDR3 protein: CASSQLTSGNAKNIQYF. The CDR3 region has the DNA TGTGCCAGCTCACAACTAACTAGCGGGAATGCCAAAAACATTCAGTACTTC.

This rearrangement joins TRBV18 to TRBJ1-1; a possible D gene is TRBD1 (6 bases). Germline CDR1 KGHSH, CDR2 LQKENI. V dropped 5 bases and J dropped 7 bases, with 17 bases sitting between them. There are 14 residues in the CDR3. CDR3 DNA sequence: TGTGCCAGCTCAATTCAGGGGATAGAGGGTGAAGCTTTCTTT. Protein sequence: CASSIQGIEGEAFF.

This chain uses TRBV7-9 with TRBJ2-4; a possible D gene is TRBD2 (6 bases). CDR3 length equals 15 residues. Trimming left V 5 bases short and J 2 bases short, with 13 bases between. Germline V gene data show CDR1 as SEHNR and CDR2 as FQNEAQ (reference sequence). The CDR3 is CASSPPGETKNIQYF. The CDR3, as DNA: TGTGCCAGCAGCCCTCCGGGGGAGACCAAAAACATTCAGTACTTC.

The chain has TRBV5-4 and TRBJ1-2, with 11 bases lining up with TRBD1. The CDR3 totals 17 residues. Germline V gives CDR1 SGHNT, CDR2 YYREEE (reference sequence). J gave up 1 base and V 4 bases, and 9 bases lay outside the gene matches. The CDR3 is CASSPGQGAFLNYGYTF. Here the CDR3 DNA reads TGTGCCAGCAGCCCAGGACAGGGGGCCTTTCTTAACTATGGCTACACCTTC.